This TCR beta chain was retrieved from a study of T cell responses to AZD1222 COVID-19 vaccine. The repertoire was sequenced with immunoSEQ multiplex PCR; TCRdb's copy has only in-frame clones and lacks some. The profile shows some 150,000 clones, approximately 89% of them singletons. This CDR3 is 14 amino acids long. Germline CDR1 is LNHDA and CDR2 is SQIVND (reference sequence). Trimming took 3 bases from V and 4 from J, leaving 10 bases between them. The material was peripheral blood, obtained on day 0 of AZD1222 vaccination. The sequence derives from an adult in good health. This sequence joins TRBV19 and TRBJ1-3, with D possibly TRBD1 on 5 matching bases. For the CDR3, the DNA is TGTGCCAGTAGTATGATAAGGGACGGAAACACCATATATTTT. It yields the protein CASSMIRDGNTIYF.